This TCR beta chain is from a study of blood T cell repertoires in COVID-19. At the level of the study: COVID-19 samples from acute and convalescent phases originated in the United States, Italy and Spain. The cDNA or gDNA used as material had been derived from T cells, B-cell-depleted T cells, or PBMCs.

There are 15 residues in the CDR3. J lost 6 bases, V lost 5 bases, and 9 bases had no gene match. Germline CDR1 reads KGHSH; CDR2 reads LQKENI. The authors' processing: Nucleated cell number was recorded as an estimate derived from reference gene primer amplification. Profiled with immunoSEQ multiplex PCR; TCRdb holds only in-frame clones, not every one. The DNA was the basis for D and trimming; V, J and clone size are from that table. The table has some 80,000 clones, roughly 90% seen once. The TCR sequence derives from a human donor in a cohort sampled during active COVID-19. Sequencing was carried out using peripheral blood. The chain joins TRBV18 to TRBJ2-1, with TRBD2 matching over 8 bases. This chain's CDR3 is CASSMERGRSNEQFF. As DNA, the CDR3 is TGTGCCAGCTCAATGGAGCGGGGGAGGTCCAATGAGCAGTTCTTC.